This TCR beta chain came from a study of CD8 T cells in ankylosing spondylitis. This clonotype was picked up many times. As yet, its antigen is unknown. TCRdb reanalysed the 5' RACE reads using MiXCR and keeps one entry per CDR3 protein. This table holds fewer than 750,000 distinct CDR3 sequences, around a fifth found once. The J segment lost 2 bases and the V segment lost 4 bases, leaving 10 bases of the junction unmatched. The CDR3 length is 16 residues. Germline values: CDR1 SGHRS, CDR2 YFSETQ. Study results and caveats: A motif of roughly eight highly homologous TCR beta variants was seen as apparently characteristic of ankylosing spondylitis blood.

The chain combines TRBV5-1 with TRBJ2-3; 7 bases map to TRBD2. The material sequenced was blood, either unsorted or a sorted T cell fraction (not recorded which). The clonotype was recovered from a male donor with ankylosing spondylitis. CDR3 sequence reads: CASSPLLSGFTDTQYF. In DNA, the CDR3 is TGCGCCAGCAGCCCTCTCCTTAGCGGGTTCACAGATACGCAGTATTTT.